One sample yielded the 21 T cell receptor beta chains listed below, sequenced in a study of cytomegalovirus exposure and HLA in healthy donors. The PCR employed 60 Vbeta primers together with 13 Jbeta primers. Method: immunoSEQ multiplex PCR; TCRdb's copy keeps in-frame clones and lacks some. The table has more than 80,000 clones, less than 70% seen once. Material: PBMCs. These receptors originate from a man in his forties or fifties in good health and CMV-seronegative.

This chain joins TRBV11-3 and TRBJ2-5, with 12 bases identical to TRBD2. There are 15 residues in the CDR3. Per the germline V gene, CDR1 is SGHNT and CDR2 is YENEEA. V trimming: 2 bases; J trimming: 4 bases; junction bases outside the gene matches: 2. The DNA for the CDR3 is TGTGCCAGCAGCTTAAGACTAGCGGGAGTAGAGACCCAGTACTTC. Translation: CASSLRLAGVETQYF.

The chain employs TRBV7-9 and TRBJ1-2; TRBD1 matches 9 bases. Unmatched junction bases numbered 12, after V lost 4 bases and J lost 6 bases. Per the germline V gene, CDR1 is SEHNR and CDR2 is FQNEAQ (reference sequence). The CDR3 runs 16 residues. The CDR3 coding sequence is TGTGCCAGCAGCTCGTTGAGGGGACAGGGAGGGAATGGCTACACCTTC. Protein: CASSSLRGQGGNGYTF. Full variable domain (rest looked up from reference TRBV7-9 and TRBJ1-2): DTGVSQNPRHKITKRGQNVTFRCDPISEHNRLYWYRQTLGQGPEFLTYFQNEAQLEKSRLLSDRFSAERPKGSFSTLEIQRTEQGDSAMYLCASSSLRGQGGNGYTFGSGTRLTVV.

The CDR3 coding sequence is TGTGCCAGCCTCGACAGGGCGAACACTGAAGCTTTCTTT. Its translation is CASLDRANTEAFF. V gene TRBV28 combines with J gene TRBJ1-1, with 7 bases matching TRBD1. Germline trimming cut 8 bases from V and 1 base from J; bases unmatched to any gene: 4. The germline V gene has CDR1 MDHEN and CDR2 SYDVKM. The CDR3 extends over 13 amino acids.

This clone was counted only a few times. V gene TRBV23-1 combines with J gene TRBJ2-7, with TRBD1 as a possible D gene (6 bases). TRBV23-1 is assigned to the ORF class and has an uncertain function. Trimming removed 3 bases at V and 2 bases at J, with 14 bases between. The CDR3 contains 15 residues. CDR3 DNA sequence: TGCGCCAGCAGTCACGACAGGTCGTGGGCCTACGAGCAGTACGTC. Translation: CASSHDRSWAYEQYV.

The chain uses TRBV5-3 and TRBJ2-7; 7 nucleotides align to TRBD1. TRBV5-3 is annotated as an ORF whose role is uncertain. The CDR3 covers 16 residues. Trimming removed 3 bases from V and 1 base from J; junction bases left unmatched: 10. The CDR3 here is CARSSTAGGRSYEQYV. The CDR3 region has the DNA TGTGCCAGAAGCTCCACGGCAGGGGGACGTTCCTACGAGCAGTACGTC.

The rearrangement links TRBV5-1 to TRBJ1-1, with 8 bases matching TRBD1. The CDR3 spans 14 residues. The junction had 5 bases not matched to a gene; V was cut back by 4 bases and J by 3 bases. Germline V CDR1 and CDR2: SGHRS, YFSETQ. DNA for the CDR3: TGCGCCAGCAGCGTCCAGGGGGCAGACACTGAAGCTTTCTTT. Its translation is CASSVQGADTEAFF.

This clone was detected only a few times. The J gene is TRBJ2-2, the V gene TRBV2; D is perhaps TRBD1 (6 bases). V was cut by 6 bases and J by 5 bases, with 13 bases left in between. The germline gives CDR1 SNHLY, CDR2 FYNNEI. CDR3 size: 14 residues. DNA for the CDR3: TGTGCCAGCAGGAGCCTGAGGGGGACCGGGGAGCTGTTTTTT. Translating gives CASRSLRGTGELFF. The complete variable domain, with remaining parts taken from reference TRBV2 and TRBJ2-2, reads EPEVTQTPSHQVTQMGQEVILRCVPISNHLYFYWYRQILGQKVEFLVSFYNNEISEKSEIFDDQFSVERPDGSNFTLKIRSTKLEDSAMYFCASRSLRGTGELFFGEGSRLTVL.

V gene TRBV6-5 combines with J gene TRBJ1-5; D remains unclear. Trimming removed 8 bases from V and 5 bases from J, with 16 bases in between. Germline CDR1 reads MNHEY; CDR2 reads SVGAGI. The CDR3 sequence is 14 residues long. The CDR3 reads CASQPWAADQPQHF. DNA of the CDR3: TGTGCCAGCCAGCCTTGGGCAGCAGATCAGCCCCAGCATTTT.

This clone has only a few counts. This chain connects TRBV6-1 to TRBJ1-6; TRBD1 aligns across 7 bases. The CDR3 is 14 amino acids. With V trimmed by 0 bases and J by 9 bases, 2 bases remained unmatched. Germline CDR1 is MNHNS and CDR2 is SASEGT. CDR3 region: CASSEAGGASPLHF. Here the CDR3 DNA reads TGTGCCAGCAGTGAAGCAGGGGGCGCTTCACCCCTCCACTTT.

This clone was observed a handful of times. The chain combines TRBV6-1 with TRBJ1-4; perhaps TRBD1 as D (6 bases). V lost 1 base and J 8 bases, leaving 11 bases between the germline ends. Germline V CDR1 and CDR2: MNHNS, SASEGT. CDR3 length: 14 amino acids. This chain's CDR3 is CASSEGGGLEKLFF. CDR3 coding DNA: TGTGCCAGCAGTGAAGGCGGGGGCCTCGAAAAACTGTTTTTT.

This rearrangement joins TRBV6-5 to TRBJ2-1, with D tentatively TRBD2 (6 bases). Trimming stripped 2 bases from V and 9 bases from J, with 11 bases between. Germline CDR1 reads MNHEY; CDR2 reads SVGAGI. The CDR3 has 13 residues. CDR3 amino acids: CASSYLMGGEQFF. In DNA form, the CDR3 reads TGTGCCAGCAGTTACCTAATGGGAGGTGAGCAGTTCTTC.

The chain has TRBV7-9 and TRBJ2-7; D might be TRBD2 (5 bases). Trimming took 1 base from V and 0 from J, leaving 7 bases between them. The germline V gene encodes CDR1 SEHNR and CDR2 FQNEAQ (reference sequence). The CDR3 has 14 residues. This CDR3 is CASSLVGISYEQYF. CDR3 sequence (DNA): TGTGCCAGCAGCTTAGTCGGGATCTCCTACGAGCAGTACTTC.

V usage is TRBV5-1 and J usage is TRBJ2-4; no clear D. V was clipped by 0 bases and J by 0 bases, with 10 bases between them. The CDR3 is 16 residues long. The germline gives CDR1 SGHRS, CDR2 YFSETQ. The CDR3 nucleotides are TGCGCCAGCAGCTTGGTACAGTTTCTAGCCAAAAACATTCAGTACTTC. This codes for CASSLVQFLAKNIQYF.

This clone was detected once. The chain joins TRBV7-6 to TRBJ1-2, with D perhaps TRBD1 (6 bases). Trimming took 1 base from V and 7 from J, leaving 13 bases between them. Germline V gene sequence: CDR1 SGHVS, CDR2 FNYEAQ. This CDR3 comprises 14 residues. The CDR3 protein is CASSLDSAGAGYTF. DNA of the CDR3: TGTGCCAGCAGCTTAGATTCGGCGGGGGCTGGCTACACCTTC.

The chain links TRBV7-3 to TRBJ2-2; 8 bases align to TRBD2. After removal of 5 bases from V and 5 bases from J, the junction contained 4 bases not matched to a gene. CDR1 and CDR2 (germline): SGHTA, FQGTGA. This CDR3 is 14 amino acids long. The CDR3 loop is CASSIAGWTGELFF. The CDR3 region has the DNA TGTGCCAGCAGCATAGCGGGATGGACCGGGGAGCTGTTTTTT.

The chain links TRBV28 to TRBJ2-3; weak D call: TRBD1 (6 bases). Trimming stripped 6 bases from V and 2 bases from J, with 21 bases between. Germline V gives CDR1 MDHEN, CDR2 SYDVKM. This CDR3 has 17 amino acids. In DNA, the CDR3 is TGTGCCAGCAGACCTGGACAGCAGGAAGAGCACACAGATACGCAGTATTTT. Protein: CASRPGQQEEHTDTQYF.

The chain couples TRBV5-1 to TRBJ2-5; TRBD1 aligns across 7 bases. Germline CDR1 and CDR2: SGHRS and YFSETQ. The CDR3 loop spans 16 amino acids. Trimming removed 4 bases from V and 1 base from J; junction bases left unmatched: 10. CDR3 amino acids: CASSGPSTGVQETQYF. The DNA of the CDR3 is TGCGCCAGCAGCGGGCCCAGTACAGGGGTCCAAGAGACCCAGTACTTC.

The table lists this clone with a few counts. The chain joins TRBV11-2 to TRBJ2-7; D is undetermined. Germline CDR1 SGHAT, CDR2 FQNNGV. CDR3 length: 12 amino acids. V lost 4 bases and J 3 bases, leaving 7 bases between the germline ends. The CDR3 sequence is CASSSTNYEQYV. CDR3 coding DNA: TGTGCCAGCAGCTCCACCAACTACGAGCAGTACGTC.

This clone has only a few counts. J is TRBJ2-3 and V is TRBV10-3; D might be TRBD2 (6 bases). Germline-derived CDR1 and CDR2 are ENHRY and SYGVKD. The CDR3 spans 14 residues. V lost 8 bases to trimming and J lost 2 bases, with 14 bases between them. CDR3 bases: TGTGCCATCCGCGCGGGAAAAGACACAGATACGCAGTATTTT. Protein sequence: CAIRAGKDTDTQYF.

This clone was seen a few times. The chain couples TRBV30 to TRBJ1-2; 7 bases line up with TRBD1. Germline loops: CDR1 GTSNPN, CDR2 SVGIG (reference sequence). V gave up 3 bases and J gave up 8 bases; unmatched junction bases: 9. This CDR3 region has 13 residues. The CDR3 region has the DNA TGTGCCTGGAGCGCGCAGGGGGATCGGGGCTACACCTTC. This translates into CAWSAQGDRGYTF.

V and J are TRBV2 and TRBJ2-5; 8 bases agree with TRBD1. The CDR3 covers 13 residues. In germline, CDR1 is SNHLY, CDR2 FYNNEI. The J segment lost 2 bases and the V segment lost 7 bases, leaving 3 bases of the junction unmatched. Written as DNA, the CDR3 is TGTGCCAGCAATGGACAGGGACAAGAGACCCAGTACTTC. Amino acids: CASNGQGQETQYF.